A single T cell receptor (beta chain) is shown here with its context. Its antigen is as yet unknown. The data were obtained in a study of shared clonotypes between healthy human individuals. Overall study findings and caveats: About 5% of naive CD4 clonotypes were shared across several donors. Sequencing of the sorted subsets was shown by rarefaction to be incomplete despite large depth.

The CDR3 extends over 15 amino acids. Germline CDR1 PRHDT, CDR2 FYEKMQ (reference sequence). J gave up 6 bases and V 4 bases, and 10 bases lay outside the gene matches. Method: immunoSEQ multiplex PCR; TCRdb's copy keeps in-frame clones and lacks some. The sample carries about 1,500,000 clones, 95% to 97% recorded once. Sequencing was performed on naive CD4+ T cells sorted from blood. The subset was: CD45RA+ positively selected. The TCR sequence derives from a man aged 25-45 years in good health. The V gene is TRBV13, the J gene TRBJ2-7; 9 nucleotides align to TRBD2. CDR3 sequence: CASSSRLAVMVEQYF. CDR3 bases: TGTGCCAGCAGCTCCCGACTAGCGGTTATGGTCGAGCAGTACTTC.